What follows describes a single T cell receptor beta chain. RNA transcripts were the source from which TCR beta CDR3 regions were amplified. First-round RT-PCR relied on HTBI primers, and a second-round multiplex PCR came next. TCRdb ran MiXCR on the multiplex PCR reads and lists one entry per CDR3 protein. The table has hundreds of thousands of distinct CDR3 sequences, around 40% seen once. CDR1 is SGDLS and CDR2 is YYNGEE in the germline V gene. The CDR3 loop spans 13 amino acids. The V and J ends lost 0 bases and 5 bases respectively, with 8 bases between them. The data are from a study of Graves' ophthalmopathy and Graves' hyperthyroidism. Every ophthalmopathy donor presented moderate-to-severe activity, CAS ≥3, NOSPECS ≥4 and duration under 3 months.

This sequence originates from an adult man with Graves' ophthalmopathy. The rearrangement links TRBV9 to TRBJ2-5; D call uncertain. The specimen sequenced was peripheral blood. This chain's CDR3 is CASSVEQFETQYF. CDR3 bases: TGTGCCAGCAGCGTAGAGCAGTTCGAGACCCAGTACTTC.